This paragraph covers one TCR beta chain sequence. The data stem from a study of blood T cell repertoires in COVID-19. Libraries were prepared by immunoSEQ multiplex PCR; TCRdb keeps only in-frame clonotypes and omits some of them. In the table there are 200,000 to 300,000 clones, about 88% of which are singletons. Sequencing input: peripheral blood. This TCR was recovered from a man under 40 with active or convalescent COVID-19.

DNA for the CDR3: TGCGCCAGCAGCCCCATCGTGGCCTCTACCAGCGGAAATGAGCAGTTCTTC. Translating it yields CASSPIVASTSGNEQFF. This chain links TRBV4-1 with TRBJ2-1; possibly TRBD2 for D (5 bases). The CDR3 sequence is 17 residues long. CDR1 is MGHRA, CDR2 YSYEKL, per germline. The V and J ends lost 4 bases and 7 bases respectively, with 23 bases between them.